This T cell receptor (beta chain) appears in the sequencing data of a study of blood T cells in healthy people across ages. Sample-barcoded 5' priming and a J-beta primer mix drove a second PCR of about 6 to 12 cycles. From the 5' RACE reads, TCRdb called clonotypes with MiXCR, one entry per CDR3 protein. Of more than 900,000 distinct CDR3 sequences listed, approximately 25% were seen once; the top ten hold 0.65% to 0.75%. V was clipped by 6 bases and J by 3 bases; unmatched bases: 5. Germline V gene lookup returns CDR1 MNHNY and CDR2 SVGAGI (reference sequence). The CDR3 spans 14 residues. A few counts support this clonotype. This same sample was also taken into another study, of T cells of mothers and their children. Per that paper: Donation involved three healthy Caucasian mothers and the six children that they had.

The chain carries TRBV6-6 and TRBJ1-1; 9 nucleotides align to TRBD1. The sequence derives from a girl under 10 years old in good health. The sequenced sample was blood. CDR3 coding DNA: TGTGCCAGCAGGTCTTACAGGGGGCACACTGAAGCTTTCTTT. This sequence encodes CASRSYRGHTEAFF.